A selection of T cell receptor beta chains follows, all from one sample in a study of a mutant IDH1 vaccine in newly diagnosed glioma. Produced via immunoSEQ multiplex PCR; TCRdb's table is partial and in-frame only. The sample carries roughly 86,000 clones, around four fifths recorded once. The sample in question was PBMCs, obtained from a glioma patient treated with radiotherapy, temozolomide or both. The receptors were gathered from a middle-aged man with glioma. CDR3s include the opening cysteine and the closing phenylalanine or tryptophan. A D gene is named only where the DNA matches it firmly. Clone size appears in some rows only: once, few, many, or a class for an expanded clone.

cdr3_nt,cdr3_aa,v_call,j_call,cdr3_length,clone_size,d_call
TGTGCCACCAGCAGAGATGGGGAGACCCAGTACTTC,CATSRDGETQYF,TRBV15,TRBJ2-5,12,once,.
TGTGCCACCAGCAGAGTGGATGCAGCCTACGAGCAGTACTTC,CATSRVDAAYEQYF,TRBV15,TRBJ2-7,14,.,.
TGTGCCAGCAGCTCGACAGGGAACTATGGCTACACCTTC,CASSSTGNYGYTF,TRBV6-4,TRBJ1-2,13,once,TRBD1
TGTGCCAGCAGTCCCAAGGGGCTGAAAAATCAGCCCCAGCATTTT,CASSPKGLKNQPQHF,TRBV28,TRBJ1-5,15,.,.
TGTGCCAGCAGCTTAGGGGTGTCTGGAAACACCATATATTTT,CASSLGVSGNTIYF,TRBV7-8,TRBJ1-3,14,.,.
TGTGCCGTCCGGGGGGGACAAGCACCCAAAGAGACCCAGTACTTC,CAVRGGQAPKETQYF,TRBV28,TRBJ2-5,15,.,TRBD2
TGTGCCAGCAGCCGAACTAGCGGAACCCAAGAGACCCAGTACTTC,CASSRTSGTQETQYF,TRBV6-5,TRBJ2-5,15,.,TRBD2
TGTGCCAGCAGCGTAGGAGATAGCGGGAGTGGGGATACGCAGTATTTT,CASSVGDSGSGDTQYF,TRBV9,TRBJ2-3,16,.,TRBD2
TGTGCCAGCAGCCCGCGAAGGGGGAGCACAGATACGCAGTATTTT,CASSPRRGSTDTQYF,TRBV11-3,TRBJ2-3,15,.,.
TGTGCCAGCAGCCACGCCGCTCGTGGGGCCAACGTCCTGACTTTC,CASSHAARGANVLTF,TRBV7-2,TRBJ2-6,15,.,.
TGCGCCAGCAGCCAAGATCTGGGCTCTGGGGCCAACGTCCTGACTTTC,CASSQDLGSGANVLTF,TRBV4-3,TRBJ2-6,16,many,.
TGCGCCAGCAGCCCCCGGCAGACTGGGGACTATGGCTACACCTTC,CASSPRQTGDYGYTF,TRBV4-3,TRBJ1-2,15,.,.
TGTGCCAGCAGTAGAGGGAACTATGGCTACACCTTC,CASSRGNYGYTF,TRBV27,TRBJ1-2,12,.,.
TGCGCCAGCAGCTCCTGGACGGGACAGGGAAGGACCGGGGAGCTGTTTTTT,CASSSWTGQGRTGELFF,TRBV5-1,TRBJ2-2,17,.,TRBD1